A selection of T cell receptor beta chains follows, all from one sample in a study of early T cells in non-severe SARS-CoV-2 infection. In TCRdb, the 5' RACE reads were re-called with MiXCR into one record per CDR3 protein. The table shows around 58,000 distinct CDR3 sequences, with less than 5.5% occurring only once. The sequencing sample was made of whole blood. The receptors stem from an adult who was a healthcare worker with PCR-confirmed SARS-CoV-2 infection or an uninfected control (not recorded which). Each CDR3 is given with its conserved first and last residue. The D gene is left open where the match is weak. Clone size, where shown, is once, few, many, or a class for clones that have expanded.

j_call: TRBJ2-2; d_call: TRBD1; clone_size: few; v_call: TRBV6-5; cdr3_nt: TGTGCCAGCAGTCCCAGGGGGCTTCTGAACACCGGGGAGCTGTTTTTT; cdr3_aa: CASSPRGLLNTGELFF
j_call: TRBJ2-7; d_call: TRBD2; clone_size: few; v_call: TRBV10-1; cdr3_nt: TGCGCCACATCCCGGGGGGATTACGAGCAGTACTTC; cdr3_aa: CATSRGDYEQYF
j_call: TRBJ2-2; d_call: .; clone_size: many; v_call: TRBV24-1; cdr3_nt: TGTGCCACCAGTGATTCCCCGGGGAGCGGCACCGGGGAGCTGTTTTTT; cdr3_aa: CATSDSPGSGTGELFF
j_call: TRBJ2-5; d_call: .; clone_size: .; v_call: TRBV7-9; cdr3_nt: TGTGCCAGCAGCTTAGGGGCCGGACAAGAGACCCAGTACTTC; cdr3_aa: CASSLGAGQETQYF
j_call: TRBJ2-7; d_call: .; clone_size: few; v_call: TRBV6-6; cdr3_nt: TGTGCCAGCAGAAGGGACCTTCCCTACGAGCAGTACTTC; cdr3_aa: CASRRDLPYEQYF
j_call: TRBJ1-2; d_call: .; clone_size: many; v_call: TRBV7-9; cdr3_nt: TGTGCCAGCAGCTTTAAATCCGTTTATGGCTACACCTTC; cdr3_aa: CASSFKSVYGYTF
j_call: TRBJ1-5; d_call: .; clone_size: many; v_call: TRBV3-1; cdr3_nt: TGTGCCAGCAGCCAAGGGACCCAGCCCCAGCATTTT; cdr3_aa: CASSQGTQPQHF
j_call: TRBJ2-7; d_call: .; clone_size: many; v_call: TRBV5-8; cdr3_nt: TGTGCCAGCAGCTTGAGGACCTCACCCTACGAGCAGTACTTC; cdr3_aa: CASSLRTSPYEQYF
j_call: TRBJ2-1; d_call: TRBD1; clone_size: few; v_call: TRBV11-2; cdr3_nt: TGTGCCAGCAGCCCGAGGACAGGGGGAACCTACAATGAGCAGTTCTTC; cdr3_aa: CASSPRTGGTYNEQFF
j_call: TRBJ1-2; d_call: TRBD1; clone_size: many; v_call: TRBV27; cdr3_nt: TGTGCCAGCAGTTTGCGTTCAGGGGGTAATGGCTACACCTTC; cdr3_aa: CASSLRSGGNGYTF
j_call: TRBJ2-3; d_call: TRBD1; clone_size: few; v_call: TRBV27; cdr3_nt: TGTGCCAGCAGTTATCAGGGGGGCACAGATACGCAGTATTTT; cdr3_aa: CASSYQGGTDTQYF
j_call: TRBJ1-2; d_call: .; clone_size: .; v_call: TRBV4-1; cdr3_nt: TGCGCCAGCAGCCAAGAAGGAGGCGGGATTACACTTATTTCTAACTATGGCTACACCTTC; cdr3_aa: CASSQEGGGITLISNYGYTF
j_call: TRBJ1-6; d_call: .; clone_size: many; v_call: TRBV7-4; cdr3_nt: TGTGCCAGCAGCTTAGATCCTGGGGCTCTGAATTCACCCCTCCACTTT; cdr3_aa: CASSLDPGALNSPLHF
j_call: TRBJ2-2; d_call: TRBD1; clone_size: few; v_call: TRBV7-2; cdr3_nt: TGTGCCAGCAGCGTCCGGGACAGGGGGAACACCGGGGAGCTGTTTTTT; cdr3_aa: CASSVRDRGNTGELFF
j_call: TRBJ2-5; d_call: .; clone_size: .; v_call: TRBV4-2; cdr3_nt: TGTGCCAGCAGCCAGCCCGGTGGTCGGTCCCAGTACTTC; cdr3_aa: CASSQPGGRSQYF
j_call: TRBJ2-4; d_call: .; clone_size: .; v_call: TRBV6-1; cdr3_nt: TGTGCCAGCAGTCTCTGGGAGTTGGACATTCAGTACTTC; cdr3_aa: CASSLWELDIQYF
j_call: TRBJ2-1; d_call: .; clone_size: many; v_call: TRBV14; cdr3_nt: TGTGCCAGCAGCCAAGGCCCGGGACGGAGTTACAATGAGCAGTTCTTC; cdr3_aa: CASSQGPGRSYNEQFF
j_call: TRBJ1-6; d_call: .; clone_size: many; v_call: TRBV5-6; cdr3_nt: TGTGCCAGCAGCTTGCTCCAGGGAGAGTCACCCCTCCACTTT; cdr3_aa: CASSLLQGESPLHF
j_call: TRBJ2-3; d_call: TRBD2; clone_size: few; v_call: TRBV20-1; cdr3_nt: TGCAGTGCTGGCCTAGGTAGCGGGGGGCCATTTAGCACAGATACGCAGTATTTT; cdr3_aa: CSAGLGSGGPFSTDTQYF
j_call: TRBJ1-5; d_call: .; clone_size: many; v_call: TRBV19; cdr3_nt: TGTGCCAGTAGTATAGTAGCGGAGAACAATCAGCCCCAGCATTTT; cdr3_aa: CASSIVAENNQPQHF
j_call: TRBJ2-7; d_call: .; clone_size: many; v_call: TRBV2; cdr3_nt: TGTGCCACCCTTGGACCGACGGCCTACGAGCAGTACTTC; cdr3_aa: CATLGPTAYEQYF
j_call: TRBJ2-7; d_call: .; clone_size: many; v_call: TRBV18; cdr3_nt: TGTGCCAGCTCACCAGGGACGGCCGGCGAGCAGTACTTC; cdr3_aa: CASSPGTAGEQYF
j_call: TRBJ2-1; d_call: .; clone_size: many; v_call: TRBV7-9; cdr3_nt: TGTGCCAGCAGCTCCCCTTACAGGGATGAGCAGTTCTTC; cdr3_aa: CASSSPYRDEQFF
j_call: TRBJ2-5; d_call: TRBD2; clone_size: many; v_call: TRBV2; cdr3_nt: TGTGCCAGCAGTGTTTCAGCGGGAGGCCCTCAAGAGACCCAGTACTTC; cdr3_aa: CASSVSAGGPQETQYF
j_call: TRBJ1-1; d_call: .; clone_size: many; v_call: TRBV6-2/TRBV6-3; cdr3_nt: TGTGCCAGCAGTTACTCTCACACTGAAGCTTTCTTT; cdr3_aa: CASSYSHTEAFF
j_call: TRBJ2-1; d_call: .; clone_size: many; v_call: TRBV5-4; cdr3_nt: TGTGCCAGCAGCATCGAGAGGGACTCCTACAATGAGCAGTTCTTC; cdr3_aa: CASSIERDSYNEQFF
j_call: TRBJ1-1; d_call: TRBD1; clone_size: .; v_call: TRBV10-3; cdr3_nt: TGTGCCATCAGTGGACAGGGGACCACTGAAGCTTTCTTT; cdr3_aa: CAISGQGTTEAFF
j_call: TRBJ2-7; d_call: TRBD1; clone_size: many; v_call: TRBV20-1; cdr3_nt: TGCAGTGCTAGACCGCTAGGCCGGGACAGGGAGCAGTACTTC; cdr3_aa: CSARPLGRDREQYF
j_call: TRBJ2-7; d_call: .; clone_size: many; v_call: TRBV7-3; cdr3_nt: TGTGCCAGCAGCCCCAATTCTGCAGAGAGCTACGAGCAGTACTTC; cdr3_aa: CASSPNSAESYEQYF
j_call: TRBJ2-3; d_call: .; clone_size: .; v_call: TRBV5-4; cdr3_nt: TGTGCCAGCAGCTACGTACGCAGCGGAGATACGCAGTATTTT; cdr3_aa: CASSYVRSGDTQYF
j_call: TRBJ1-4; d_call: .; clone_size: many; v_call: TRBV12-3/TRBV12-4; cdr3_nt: TGTGCCAGCAGTTTCGCCGGTGAAAAACTGTTTTTT; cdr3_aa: CASSFAGEKLFF
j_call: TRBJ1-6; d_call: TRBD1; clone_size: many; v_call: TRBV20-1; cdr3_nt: TGCAGTGCCGAGGGGACAGGGGGCCACTCACCCCTCCACTTT; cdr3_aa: CSAEGTGGHSPLHF
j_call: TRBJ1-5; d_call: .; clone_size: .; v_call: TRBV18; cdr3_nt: TGTGCCAGCTCGAGGGATGATCAGCCCCAGCATTTT; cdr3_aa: CASSRDDQPQHF
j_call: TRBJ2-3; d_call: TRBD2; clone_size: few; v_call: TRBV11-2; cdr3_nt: TGTGCCAGCAGCTTAAGCGCGGGGGGGCCCACAGATACGCAGTATTTT; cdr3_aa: CASSLSAGGPTDTQYF
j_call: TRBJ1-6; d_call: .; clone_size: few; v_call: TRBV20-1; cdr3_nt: TGCAGTGCTAGTCCTCCGGGGGCGCCTAATTCACCCCTCCACTTT; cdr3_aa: CSASPPGAPNSPLHF
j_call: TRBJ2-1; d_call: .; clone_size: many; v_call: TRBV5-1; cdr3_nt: TGCGCCAGCAGTCCTGTTTCAGGGACCAATGAGCAGTTCTTC; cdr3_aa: CASSPVSGTNEQFF
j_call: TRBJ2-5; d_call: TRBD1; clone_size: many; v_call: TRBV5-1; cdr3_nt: TGCGCCAGCAGCTTGGAGACAGGGGGCGAAGAGACCCAGTACTTC; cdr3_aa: CASSLETGGEETQYF
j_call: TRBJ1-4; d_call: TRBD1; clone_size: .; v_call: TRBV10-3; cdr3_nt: TGTGCCATCAGCACAGGGGGCAGAGAAGAAAAACTGTTTTTT; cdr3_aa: CAISTGGREEKLFF
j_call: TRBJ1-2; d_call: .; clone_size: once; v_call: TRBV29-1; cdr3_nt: TGCAGCTTTGACGAGGGACTTGGCTACACCTTC; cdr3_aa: CSFDEGLGYTF
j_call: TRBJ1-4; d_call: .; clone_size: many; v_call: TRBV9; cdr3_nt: TGTGCCAGCAGCGTCGGGGGACGGAGGAATGAAAAACTGTTTTTT; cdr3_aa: CASSVGGRRNEKLFF
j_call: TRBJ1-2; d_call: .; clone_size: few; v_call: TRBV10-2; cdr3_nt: TGCGCCAGCAGCGATAGCAATGGCTACACCTTC; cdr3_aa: CASSDSNGYTF
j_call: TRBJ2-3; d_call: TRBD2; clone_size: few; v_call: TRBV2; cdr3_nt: TGTGCCAGCAGTGTAGAAAACGGGAGGTCCACAGATACGCAGTATTTT; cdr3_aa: CASSVENGRSTDTQYF
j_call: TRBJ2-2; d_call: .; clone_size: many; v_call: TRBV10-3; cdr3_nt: TGTGCCTCAGAGGCTAGGGACACCGGGGAGCTGTTTTTT; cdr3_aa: CASEARDTGELFF
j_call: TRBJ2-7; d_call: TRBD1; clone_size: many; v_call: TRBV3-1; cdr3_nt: TGTGCCAGCAGCCCGTGGGACAGGGACAACGAGCAGTACTTC; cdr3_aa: CASSPWDRDNEQYF
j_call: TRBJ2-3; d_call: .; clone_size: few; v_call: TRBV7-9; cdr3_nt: TGTGCCAGCAGCCGTGAGAGCGGAGATACGCAGTATTTT; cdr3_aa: CASSRESGDTQYF
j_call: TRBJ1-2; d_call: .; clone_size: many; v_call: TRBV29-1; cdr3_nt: TGCAGCGTTGACAACGTCTATGGCTACACCTTC; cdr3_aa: CSVDNVYGYTF
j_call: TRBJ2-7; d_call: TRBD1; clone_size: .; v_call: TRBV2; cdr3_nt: TGTGCCAGCAGTGTCCGGGACAGGGGCCACGAGCAGTACTTC; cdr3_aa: CASSVRDRGHEQYF
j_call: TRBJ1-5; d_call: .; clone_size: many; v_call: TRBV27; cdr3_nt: TGTGCCAGCAGTTCTATGGGGGATAGCAATCAGCCCCAGCATTTT; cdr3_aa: CASSSMGDSNQPQHF
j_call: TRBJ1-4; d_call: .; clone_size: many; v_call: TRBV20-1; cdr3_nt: TGCAGTGCTACCTCCCGCAAAGGGAGAGAAAAACTGTTTTTT; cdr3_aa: CSATSRKGREKLFF
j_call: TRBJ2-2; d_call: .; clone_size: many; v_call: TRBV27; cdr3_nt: TGTGCCAGCAGATGGGGCGGCGAAACCGGGGAGCTGTTTTTT; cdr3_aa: CASRWGGETGELFF
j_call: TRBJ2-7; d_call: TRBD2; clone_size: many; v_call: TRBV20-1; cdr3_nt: TGCAGTGCTAAGGGACTAGCGGGAGGAAGCTCCTACGAGCAGTACTTC; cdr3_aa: CSAKGLAGGSSYEQYF
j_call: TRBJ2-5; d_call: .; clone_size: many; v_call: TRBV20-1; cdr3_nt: TGCAGTGTCCCGGGCTCAGCTAAAGAGACCCAGTACTTC; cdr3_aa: CSVPGSAKETQYF
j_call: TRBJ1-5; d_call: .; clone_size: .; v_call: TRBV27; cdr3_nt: TGTGCCAGCAGTAGAGGGCGGTGGGACAATCAGCCCCAGCATTTT; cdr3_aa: CASSRGRWDNQPQHF